The T cell receptor (beta chain) under discussion was sequenced for a study of cytomegalovirus exposure and HLA in healthy donors. The PCR contained 60 Vbeta and 13 Jbeta primers. The assay was immunoSEQ multiplex PCR, and TCRdb's table has in-frame clones only and misses some. The sample lists over 55,000 clones; 70% to 80% were seen once. Points from the study as a whole: Through in vitro validation, a few CMV-associated chains were shown to be specific for CMV antigens. For most subjects, TCR beta sequences were reported to predict HLA-A and HLA-B alleles with accuracy. The listing of roughly 160 TCR beta chains classed them as cytomegalovirus-associated. Productive status was seen about 90% or about 30% of the time for most TCR beta V segments in an earlier analysis.

Note on this clone: Antigen specificity is unknown.

V was trimmed by 1 base and J by 3 bases, leaving 14 bases between them. CDR1 is SGHRS, CDR2 YFSETQ, per germline. This CDR3 is built from 15 residues. This clonotype originated in a woman aged 50 to 60 in good health and CMV-seropositive. This sequence joins TRBV5-1 and TRBJ2-7; D unresolved. Source material: PBMCs. CDR3 nucleotide sequence: TGCGCCAGCAGCTTGCCGACCATAAGAGGCTACGAGCAGTACTTC. This translates into CASSLPTIRGYEQYF. Using reference TRBV5-1 and TRBJ2-7 for the parts outside the CDR3, the full variable domain is KAGVTQTPRYLIKTRGQQVTLSCSPISGHRSVSWYQQTPGQGLQFLFEYFSETQRNKGNFPGRFSGRQFSNSRSEMNVSTLELGDSALYLCASSLPTIRGYEQYFGPGTRLTVT.